These 6 T cell receptor beta chains were sequenced from one sample in a study of blood T cells in healthy people across ages. A J-beta primer mix and a sample-barcoded 5' primer were used in a second PCR of roughly 6 to 12 cycles. TCRdb reprocessed the 5' RACE reads via MiXCR and lists one record per CDR3 protein. The data hold under 2,000,000 distinct CDR3 sequences, with around 48% observed a single time. The sequenced material came from blood. These TCRs come from a middle-aged woman in good health.

The chain uses TRBV13 and TRBJ2-5; 13 nucleotides line up with TRBD2. The CDR3 length is 15 residues. Trimming took 2 bases from V and 5 from J; bases not matched to a gene: 2. CDR1 PRHDT and CDR2 FYEKMQ come from the germline V gene (reference sequence). This CDR3 reads CASSLMTSGRETQYF. CDR3 nucleotide sequence: TGTGCCAGCAGCTTAATGACTAGCGGGAGGGAGACCCAGTACTTC.

The chain has TRBV20-1 and TRBJ2-3; no clear D gene. The CDR3 covers 13 residues. Deletions cut 3 bases from V and 6 bases from J, with 13 bases between. From germline, CDR1 is DFQATT and CDR2 SNEGSKA (reference sequence). This CDR3 is CSASRAPSDTQYF. The CDR3 nucleotides read TGCAGTGCTAGTAGGGCTCCGTCGGATACGCAGTATTTT.

This clonotype showed up just a few times. V is TRBV12-3 or TRBV12-4 and J is TRBJ1-2; 9 positions match TRBD1. This CDR3 comprises 13 residues. Trimming cost V 8 bases and J 7 bases; bases outside gene matches: 8. The CDR3 spells CASSPDRGFGYTF. CDR3 in DNA: TGTGCCAGCTCACCGGACAGGGGCTTTGGCTACACCTTC.

This clonotype occurred many times. The chain links TRBV27 to TRBJ2-7; D is perhaps TRBD2 (5 bases). V was pared by 1 base and J by 0 bases, with 7 bases between. This CDR3 is built from 14 residues. Per germline, CDR1 MNHEY and CDR2 SMNVEV (reference sequence). Here the CDR3 reads CASSLFRGSYEQYF. The CDR3 nucleotides read TGTGCCAGCAGTTTATTCCGGGGCTCCTACGAGCAGTACTTC.

This clonotype was observed at least ten times. This sequence joins TRBV5-1 and TRBJ2-5; 7 positions match TRBD1. Germline CDR1 SGHRS, CDR2 YFSETQ. J was trimmed by 1 base and V by 4 bases; bases with no gene match: 4. This CDR3 contains 14 residues. CDR3 DNA: TGCGCCAGCAGCGAGGGACAGCTCCAAGAGACCCAGTACTTC. Translation: CASSEGQLQETQYF.

The sample holds a few counts of this clonotype. V is TRBV14 and J is TRBJ2-1; TRBD1 might be the D (6 bases). Germline V gene lookup returns CDR1 SGHDN and CDR2 FVKESK. CDR3 size: 14 residues. Trimming left V 6 bases short and J 9 bases short, with 18 bases between. DNA for the CDR3: TGTGCCAGCAGTCCCATCAAGCAGGGGAGTGAGCAGTTCTTC. Translated, it gives CASSPIKQGSEQFF.